The clone carrying this T cell receptor beta chain was seen at least ten times. Its target is unknown. V was shortened by 4 bases and J by 5 bases, with 18 bases between the two germline ends. The CDR3 extends over 16 amino acids. Per germline, CDR1 MGHRA and CDR2 YSYEKL. This entry is derived from a study of early T cells in non-severe SARS-CoV-2 infection. Regarding the study as a whole: Matching results from VDJdb favored anti-spike CD8 responses, leaving private and CD4 specificities undetected.

One entry per CDR3 protein results from TCRdb running MiXCR on the 5' RACE reads. The sample shows roughly 110,000 distinct CDR3 sequences, 11% of them seen only once. The rearrangement links TRBV4-1 to TRBJ1-5, with D maybe TRBD1 (5 bases). The material sequenced was whole blood. The receptor's source is an adult who was a healthcare worker with PCR-confirmed SARS-CoV-2 infection or an uninfected control (not recorded which). The DNA for the CDR3 is TGCGCCAGCAGCCTGTTCGTGGAGGTGGGGCATCAGCCCCAGCATTTT. Translated, it gives CASSLFVEVGHQPQHF.